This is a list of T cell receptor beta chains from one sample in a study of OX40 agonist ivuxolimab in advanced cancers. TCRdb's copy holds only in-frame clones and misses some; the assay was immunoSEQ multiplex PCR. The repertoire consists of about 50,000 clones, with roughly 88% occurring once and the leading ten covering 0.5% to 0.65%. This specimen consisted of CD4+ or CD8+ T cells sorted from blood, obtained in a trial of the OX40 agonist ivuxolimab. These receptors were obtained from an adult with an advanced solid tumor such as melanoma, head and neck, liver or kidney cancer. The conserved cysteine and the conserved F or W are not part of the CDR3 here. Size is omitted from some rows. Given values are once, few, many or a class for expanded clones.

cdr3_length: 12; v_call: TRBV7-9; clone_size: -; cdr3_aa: ASSLGEAKNIQY
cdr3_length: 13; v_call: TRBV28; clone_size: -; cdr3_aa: ASSLAGQGSYEQY
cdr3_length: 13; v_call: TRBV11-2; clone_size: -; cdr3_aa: ASSRVVGQGTEAF
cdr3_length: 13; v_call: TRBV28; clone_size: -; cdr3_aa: ASSKTGTSYYGYT
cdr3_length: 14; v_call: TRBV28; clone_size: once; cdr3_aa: ASSSQGGTGSYEQY
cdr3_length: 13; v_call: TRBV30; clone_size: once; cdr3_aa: AWSGGRGSNEKLF
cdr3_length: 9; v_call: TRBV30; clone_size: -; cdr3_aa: ACGGGSPLH
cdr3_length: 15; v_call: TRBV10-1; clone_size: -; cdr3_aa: ASSESKAGPSGNTIY
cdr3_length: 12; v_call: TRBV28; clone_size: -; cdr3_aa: ASSLGGQGQPQH
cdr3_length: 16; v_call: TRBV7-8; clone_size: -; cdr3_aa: ASSLGVGSGPSTDTQY
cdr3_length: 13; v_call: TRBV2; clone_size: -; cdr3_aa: ASSTGGWDIQPQH
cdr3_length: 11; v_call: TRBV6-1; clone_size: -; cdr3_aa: ASSLAATYEQY
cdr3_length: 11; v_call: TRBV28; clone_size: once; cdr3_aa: ASSSGGTYEQY
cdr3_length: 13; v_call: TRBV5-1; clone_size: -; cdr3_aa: ASAPRTSNTGELF
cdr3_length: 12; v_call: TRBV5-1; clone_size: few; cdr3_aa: ASRPGTSSNEQF
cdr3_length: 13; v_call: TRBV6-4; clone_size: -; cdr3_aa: ASSDESSSTDTQY
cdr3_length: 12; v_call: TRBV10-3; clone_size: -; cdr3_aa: AITFSGSFDTQY
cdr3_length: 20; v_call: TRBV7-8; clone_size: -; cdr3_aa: ASSLAQGMGLAGGPSYNEQF
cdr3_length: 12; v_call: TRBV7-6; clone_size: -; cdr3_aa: ASSLIGGPYEQY
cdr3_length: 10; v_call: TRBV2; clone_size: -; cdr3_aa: ASRVDSYEQY
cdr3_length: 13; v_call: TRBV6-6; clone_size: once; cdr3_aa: ASSYSRQGRTEAF
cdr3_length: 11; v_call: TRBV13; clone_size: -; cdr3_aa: ASSTGLGETQY
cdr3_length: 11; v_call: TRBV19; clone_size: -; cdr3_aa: ASSITRDAEAF
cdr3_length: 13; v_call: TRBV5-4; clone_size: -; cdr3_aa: ASGNGPPGTYEQY
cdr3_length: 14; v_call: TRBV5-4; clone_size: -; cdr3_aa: ASSLSSGRNTGELF
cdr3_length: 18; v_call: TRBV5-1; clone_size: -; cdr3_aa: ASSSGLRTSGRYMGETQY
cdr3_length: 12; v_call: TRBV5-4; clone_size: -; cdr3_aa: ASSSQGAGNTIY
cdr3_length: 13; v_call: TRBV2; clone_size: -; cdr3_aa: ASTAETGGFYEQY
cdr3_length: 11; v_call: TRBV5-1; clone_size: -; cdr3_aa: ASSLGLLSEQY
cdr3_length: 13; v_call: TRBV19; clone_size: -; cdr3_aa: ASSNRLASTDTQY
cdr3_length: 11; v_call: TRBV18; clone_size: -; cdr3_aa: ASSPNPINEQF
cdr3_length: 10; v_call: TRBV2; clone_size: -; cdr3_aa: ASSGTGDGYT
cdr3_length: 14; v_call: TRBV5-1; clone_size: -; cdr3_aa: ASSSQPGGATGELF
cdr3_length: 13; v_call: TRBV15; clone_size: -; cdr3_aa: ATSRDSTGEETQY
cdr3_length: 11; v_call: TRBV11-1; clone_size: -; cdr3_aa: ASSLAAVNEQF